The entry that follows covers one T cell receptor beta chain sequence. As yet, its antigen is unknown. Produced via immunoSEQ multiplex PCR; TCRdb's table is partial and in-frame only. The sample carries 90,000 to 150,000 clones, 88% recorded once. This sample stems from a study of T cell responses to AZD1222 COVID-19 vaccine. Across the whole study: Second-dose groups at about 4 or about 12 weeks were pooled. Study results and caveats: Scientists sampled the repertoires only once the peak T cell response had passed. Donors were chiefly white British, with a greater number of females, and clonal diversity was perhaps underestimated.

CDR1 and CDR2 (germline): SGHTA, FQGTGA. This CDR3 region has 15 residues. Trimming took off 2 bases at V and 0 bases at J, with 7 bases between the two ends. The source material was peripheral blood, sampled on day 0 of AZD1222 vaccination. The gene calls are TRBV7-3 and TRBJ2-2, with D maybe TRBD2 (5 bases). The TCR comes from an adult in good health. In DNA form, the CDR3 reads TGTGCCAGCAGCTTAGCGGGTGCGAACACCGGGGAGCTGTTTTTT. Amino acid sequence: CASSLAGANTGELFF.